Listed below are T cell receptor beta chains from one sample, sequenced in a study of shared clonotypes between healthy human individuals. Clones were sequenced by immunoSEQ multiplex PCR, and TCRdb holds only the in-frame ones, with some missing. The data show approximately 2.5 million clones, with roughly 93% seen just once and around 0.4% held by the top ten. The sequencing sample was made of naive CD4+ T cells from PBMCs. The source is a man aged 18 to 29 in good health. Some clones in this sample may be carry-over from other donors' samples. The CDR3 runs from the conserved cysteine through the conserved F or W. A D gene is named only where the DNA matches it firmly. Expanded clones get a size class; other rows say once, few or many, or leave the size out.

>TRBD2|TRBJ2-7|-|TRBV7-2
CASSFTSGNSYEQYF
TGTGCCAGCAGCTTCACTAGCGGGAACTCCTACGAGCAGTACTTC
>-|TRBJ1-5|-|TRBV30
CAWSVEDTYQPQHF
TGTGCCTGGAGTGTAGAGGACACTTATCAGCCCCAGCATTTT
>-|TRBJ2-7|-|TRBV7-8
CASSTQGRAGEQYF
TGTGCCAGCAGCACCCAGGGTAGGGCGGGCGAGCAGTACTTC
>-|TRBJ1-5|-|TRBV30
CAWSETGSGQPQHF
TGTGCCTGGAGTGAAACAGGGTCGGGGCAGCCCCAGCATTTT
>-|TRBJ2-7|-|TRBV2
CASSRGAGGRFYEQYF
TGTGCCAGCTCGAGGGGGGCGGGCGGAAGATTCTACGAGCAGTACTTC
>-|TRBJ2-7|-|TRBV7-9
CASSLLGYEQYF
TGTGCCAGCAGCTTACTGGGATACGAGCAGTACTTC
>-|TRBJ1-1|-|TRBV28
CASISREAFF
TGTGCCAGCATTTCCAGGGAAGCTTTCTTT
>-|TRBJ1-3|-|TRBV28
CASRGESTIYF
TGTGCCAGCAGGGGGGAAAGCACCATATATTTT
>-|TRBJ1-3|-|TRBV28
CASSLWLGPSGNTIYF
TGTGCCAGCAGTTTATGGTTGGGACCCTCTGGAAACACCATATATTTT
>TRBD2|TRBJ2-7|-|TRBV28
CAAGGQYYGHEQYF
TGTGCCGCGGGGGGCCAATACTATGGGCACGAGCAGTACTTC
>TRBD1|TRBJ1-2|-|TRBV7-2
CASSLDRGRNGYTF
TGTGCCAGCAGCTTAGACAGGGGGCGAAATGGCTACACCTTC
>-|TRBJ2-2|-|TRBV21-1
CAIGLAGTNTGELFF
TGTGCCATCGGACTAGCGGGAACGAACACCGGGGAGCTGTTTTTT
>-|TRBJ1-4|-|TRBV5-1
CASSKLGTGGEKLFF
TGCGCCAGCAGCAAACTTGGGACGGGAGGGGAAAAACTGTTTTTT
>TRBD2|TRBJ2-7|-|TRBV6-6
CASSYGTSGSTYEQYF
TGTGCCAGCAGTTACGGGACTAGCGGGAGCACCTACGAGCAGTACTTC
>TRBD2|TRBJ2-3|once|TRBV6-4
CASSPGLAGVDTQYF
TGTGCCAGCAGTCCGGGACTAGCGGGAGTTGATACGCAGTATTTT
>-|TRBJ2-1|-|TRBV19
CASSSTSRQGPSVMAQFF
TGTGCCAGTAGTTCAACCTCCCGTCAGGGACCTTCCGTCATGGCGCAGTTCTTC
>-|TRBJ2-7|-|TRBV11-2
CASSLGFLRTMPSYEQYF
TGTGCCAGCAGCTTAGGTTTCTTGAGGACAATGCCCTCCTACGAGCAGTACTTC
>-|TRBJ2-7|-|TRBV5-1
CASSLPSNEQYF
TGCGCCAGCAGCTTGCCCAGTAACGAGCAGTACTTC
>TRBD1|TRBJ2-7|-|TRBV27
CASSFSDRGPYEQYF
TGTGCCAGCAGTTTCTCGGACAGGGGTCCATACGAGCAGTACTTC
>-|TRBJ1-1|-|TRBV18
CASVGLGSEAFF
TGTGCCAGCGTGGGACTGGGCTCTGAAGCTTTCTTT
>-|TRBJ2-1|-|TRBV2
CASTGSGNEQFF
TGTGCCAGCACTGGCTCAGGCAATGAGCAGTTCTTC
>TRBD1|TRBJ1-1|-|TRBV5-4
CASSRGQLKNTEAFF
TGTGCCAGCAGCAGGGGACAGCTTAAGAACACTGAAGCTTTCTTT
>-|TRBJ2-5|once|TRBV6-1
CASSVQTRIQETQYF
TGTGCCAGCAGTGTTCAGACTAGGATTCAGGAGACCCAGTACTTC
>-|TRBJ1-2|-|TRBV28
CASSFAGSGYTF
TGTGCCAGCAGTTTCGCCGGTAGTGGCTACACCTTC
>-|TRBJ2-7|-|TRBV28
CASRGTTYEQYF
TGTGCCAGCAGAGGTACCACCTACGAGCAGTACTTC
>TRBD1|TRBJ1-1|few|TRBV4-2
CASSQGQGYTEAFF
TGTGCCAGCAGCCAGGGACAGGGGTACACTGAAGCTTTCTTT
>-|TRBJ1-2|-|TRBV19
CASRKLAGDSNYGYTF
TGTGCCAGTAGGAAACTGGCAGGGGACTCTAACTATGGCTACACCTTC
>-|TRBJ1-2|-|TRBV9
CASTYKGGQGIPCGYTF
TGTGCCAGCACCTACAAAGGGGGGCAGGGAATCCCCTGTGGCTACACCTTC
>TRBD2|TRBJ2-3|-|TRBV9
CASSRDYRTDTQYF
TGTGCCAGCAGCCGGGACTACCGCACAGATACGCAGTATTTT
>-|TRBJ2-5|-|TRBV5-8
CASSLGFVRQETQYF
TGTGCCAGCAGCTTGGGTTTCGTCCGGCAAGAGACCCAGTACTTC
>-|TRBJ2-3|-|TRBV30
CAWRLADTQYF
TGTGCCTGGAGACTGGCAGATACGCAGTATTTT
>-|TRBJ1-5|-|TRBV5-5
CASSTAGDWGQPQHF
TGTGCCAGCAGCACCGCAGGGGACTGGGGGCAGCCCCAGCATTTT
>-|TRBJ1-3|-|TRBV7-2
CASSLWGSLSGNTIYF
TGTGCCAGCAGCTTATGGGGTTCACTCTCTGGAAACACCATATATTTT
>TRBD2|TRBJ2-1|-|TRBV9
CASSESGRGYNEQFF
TGTGCCAGCAGCGAGTCCGGGAGGGGTTACAATGAGCAGTTCTTC
>TRBD2|TRBJ2-3|-|TRBV9
CASSEWTSGGPTDTQYF
TGTGCCAGCAGCGAGTGGACTAGCGGGGGGCCCACAGATACGCAGTATTTT